Shown below are 17 T cell receptor beta chains from a single sample sequenced in a study of radiation and T cells in renal cell carcinoma. The data were produced by immunoSEQ multiplex PCR, yet TCRdb's version contains in-frame clones alone and is incomplete. The table records about 130,000 clones, around 80% of them present only once. Time point of the sample: baseline pretreatment blood. The sample's treatment: 15 Gy SBRT to primary tumor, nephrectomy 4 weeks later. Sequenced material: blood, taken from a patient whose treatment included radiotherapy and nephrectomy. The receptors come from a woman aged 55-75 years with renal cell carcinoma.

This chain links TRBV27 with TRBJ2-7; D is uncertain. This CDR3 spans 13 amino acids. The V end lost 4 bases, the J end lost 2 bases, and 9 bases lay between the germline ends. Germline CDR1 reads MNHEY; CDR2 reads SMNVEV (reference sequence). The chain's CDR3 is CASSSLQTYEQYF. CDR3 sequence (DNA): TGTGCCAGCAGTTCGCTGCAAACCTACGAGCAGTACTTC.

The count of this clone is one. V usage is TRBV19 and J usage is TRBJ1-5; TRBD1 agrees at 7 bases. The V gene's germline CDR1 is LNHDA and CDR2 SQIVND (reference sequence). Germline trimming cut 2 bases from V and 3 bases from J; bases unmatched to any gene: 7. The CDR3 has 16 residues. CDR3 bases: TGTGCCAGTAGTATATCCGGACAGGTTTTCAATCAGCCCCAGCATTTT. Translating gives CASSISGQVFNQPQHF.

The CDR3 coding sequence is TGTGCCAGCAGCCCCGATTTAGCGGGAGGGCCTTTAGAGACCCAGTACTTC. This codes for CASSPDLAGGPLETQYF. V gene TRBV9 combines with J gene TRBJ2-5; 11 bases fit TRBD2. There are 17 residues in the CDR3. Germline CDR1 and CDR2: SGDLS and YYNGEE. After removal of 4 bases from V and 4 bases from J, the junction contained 12 bases not matched to a gene. The full variable domain, with the rest looked up from reference TRBV9 and TRBJ2-5, is DSGVTQTPKHLITATGQRVTLRCSPRSGDLSVYWYQQSLDQGLQFLIQYYNGEERAKGNILERFSAQQFPDLHSELNLSSLELGDSALYFCASSPDLAGGPLETQYFGPGTRLLVL.

V gene TRBV5-1 combines with J gene TRBJ1-1; 9 bases align to TRBD1. V gave up 3 bases and J gave up 5 bases; unmatched junction bases: 8. Per germline, CDR1 SGHRS and CDR2 YFSETQ. The CDR3 loop spans 15 amino acids. This CDR3 is CASSSGGTGKTEAFF. The CDR3 DNA follows: TGCGCCAGCAGCTCGGGAGGGACAGGGAAAACTGAAGCTTTCTTT.

The CDR3 DNA is TGTGCCAGTAGTATGGCCCGACAGGGCATCTATGGCTACACCTTC. Its translation is CASSMARQGIYGYTF. The J gene is TRBJ1-2, the V gene TRBV19; 7 bases match TRBD1. Germline CDR1 and CDR2: LNHDA and SQIVND (reference sequence). The CDR3 is made up of 15 amino acids. The junction had 8 bases not matched to a gene; V was cut back by 3 bases and J by 4 bases.

CDR3 protein: CASSSRGGESYNEQFF. The CDR3 DNA reads TGCGCCAGCAGCTCCAGGGGTGGGGAATCCTACAATGAGCAGTTCTTC. V is TRBV5-1 and J is TRBJ2-1, with D possibly matching TRBD1 (6 bases). The CDR3 length is 16 residues. Germline V gene data show CDR1 as SGHRS and CDR2 as YFSETQ. V was shortened by 3 bases and J by 1 base, with 14 bases between the two germline ends.

The gene calls are TRBV4-1 and TRBJ2-3, with D tentatively TRBD2 (8 bases). This CDR3 spans 16 amino acids. Germline lookup yields CDR1 MGHRA and CDR2 YSYEKL. The V and J ends lost 4 bases and 2 bases respectively, with 16 bases between them. Here the CDR3 DNA reads TGCGCCAGCAGCCCGGGGGGGGGACAGTACACAGATACGCAGTATTTT. Its translation is CASSPGGGQYTDTQYF.

This sequence joins TRBV6-6 and TRBJ2-5; the match to TRBD2 covers 7 bases. CDR3 size: 16 residues. V trimming: 0 bases; J trimming: 2 bases; junction bases outside the gene matches: 6. The germline V gene encodes CDR1 MNHNY and CDR2 SVGAGI (reference sequence). CDR3: CASSYSDPSGQETQYF. The CDR3 DNA reads TGTGCCAGCAGTTACTCGGACCCTAGCGGACAAGAGACCCAGTACTTC.

The chain recombines TRBV6-1 with TRBJ1-1; no firm D call. This CDR3 comprises 11 residues. The V gene lost 6 bases and the J gene lost 7 bases, with 9 bases spanning the gap. CDR1 and CDR2 (germline): MNHNS, SASEGT. The CDR3 reads CASSWVGEAFF. CDR3 bases: TGTGCCAGCAGCTGGGTCGGTGAAGCTTTCTTT.

This chain uses TRBV6-1 with TRBJ1-1; D perhaps matches TRBD1 (6 bases). V gave up 8 bases and J gave up 4 bases, with 14 bases separating them. There are 13 residues in the CDR3. Germline CDR1 and CDR2: MNHNS and SASEGT. The chain's CDR3 is CASQEGGTTEAFF. As DNA, the CDR3 is TGTGCCAGCCAGGAGGGGGGAACCACTGAAGCTTTCTTT.

The chain uses TRBV27 and TRBJ2-2, with D uncertain. Germline V gene sequence: CDR1 MNHEY, CDR2 SMNVEV (reference sequence). The germline V and J ends were trimmed by 9 bases and 7 bases, with 9 bases remaining between them. The CDR3 extends over 11 amino acids. CDR3 residues: CASLGGGELFF. The CDR3 region has the DNA TGTGCCAGTCTAGGTGGCGGGGAGCTGTTTTTT.

This clone was seen just once. The rearrangement joins TRBV4-3 to TRBJ2-5; possibly TRBD2 for D (6 bases). This CDR3 region has 15 residues. Trimming stripped 1 base from V and 5 bases from J, with 14 bases between. Germline V gene lookup returns CDR1 LGHNA and CDR2 YSLEER. The CDR3 coding sequence is TGCGCCAGCAGCCAAGGACACGGGAGCCGGGAGACCCAGTACTTC. This translates into CASSQGHGSRETQYF.

This chain uses TRBV9 with TRBJ1-3; 7 nucleotides align to TRBD1. Trimming removed 0 bases from V and 1 base from J; junction bases left unmatched: 7. This CDR3 contains 17 residues. From germline, CDR1 is SGDLS and CDR2 YYNGEE. CDR3 nucleotides: TGTGCCAGCAGCGTAGAACCAGGGGGGAATTCTGGAAACACCATATATTTT. Protein product: CASSVEPGGNSGNTIYF.

The chain joins TRBV2 to TRBJ2-3; TRBD1 matches 7 bases. This CDR3 has 14 residues. Germline V gives CDR1 SNHLY, CDR2 FYNNEI. The V segment lost 4 bases and the J segment 2 bases; nucleotides outside the gene matches: 3. CDR3 region: CASSVGQATDTQYF. CDR3 sequence (DNA): TGTGCCAGCAGTGTAGGACAGGCCACAGATACGCAGTATTTT.

The J gene is TRBJ1-4, the V gene TRBV7-6; TRBD1 aligns across 10 bases. CDR1 and CDR2 from the germline V gene are SGHVS and FNYEAQ. V was clipped by 5 bases and J by 8 bases; unmatched bases: 8. This CDR3 is 15 amino acids long. DNA of the CDR3: TGTGCCAGCAGCACCCTGACAGGGGGCAACGAAAAACTGTTTTTT. Translated, it gives CASSTLTGGNEKLFF.

The CDR3 spells CASSSRGRGNTGELFF. The DNA for the CDR3 is TGTGCCAGCAGTTCCCGAGGGAGGGGGAACACCGGGGAGCTGTTTTTT. The chain joins TRBV6-5 to TRBJ2-2; 7 bases map to TRBD2. From germline, CDR1 is MNHEY and CDR2 SVGAGI. The CDR3 runs to 16 residues. V lost 4 bases to trimming and J lost 1 base; unmatched junction nucleotides: 6.

This clone was observed a single time. The chain employs TRBV6-1 and TRBJ2-3; 11 bases align to TRBD2. CDR1 is MNHNS, CDR2 SASEGT, per germline. The CDR3 spans 15 residues. Losses at the gene ends were 6 bases for V and 5 bases for J; bases not matched to a gene: 7. The chain's CDR3 is CASRIAGGHEDTQYF. DNA for the CDR3: TGTGCCAGCAGGATAGCGGGGGGGCATGAAGATACGCAGTATTTT.